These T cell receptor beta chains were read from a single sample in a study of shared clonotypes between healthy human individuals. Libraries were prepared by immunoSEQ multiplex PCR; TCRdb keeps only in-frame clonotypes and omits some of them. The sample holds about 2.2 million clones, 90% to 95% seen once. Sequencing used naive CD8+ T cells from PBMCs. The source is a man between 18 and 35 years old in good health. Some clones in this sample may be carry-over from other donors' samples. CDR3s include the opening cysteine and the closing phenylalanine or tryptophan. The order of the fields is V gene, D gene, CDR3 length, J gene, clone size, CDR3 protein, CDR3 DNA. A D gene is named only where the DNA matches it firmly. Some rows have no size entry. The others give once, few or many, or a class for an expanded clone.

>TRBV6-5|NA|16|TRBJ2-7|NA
CASSFSKGPYSYEQYF
TGTGCCAGCAGTTTTTCTAAGGGGCCCTACTCCTACGAGCAGTACTTC
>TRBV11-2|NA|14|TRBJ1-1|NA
CASSLGWESTEAFF
TGTGCCAGCAGCTTAGGTTGGGAGAGCACTGAAGCTTTCTTT
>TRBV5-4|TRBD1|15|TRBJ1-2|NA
CASSLGQGPLYGYTF
TGTGCCAGCAGCTTAGGACAGGGCCCTCTCTATGGCTACACCTTC
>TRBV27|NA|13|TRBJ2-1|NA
CASSFLYENEQFF
TGTGCCAGCAGTTTTCTCTATGAGAATGAGCAGTTCTTC
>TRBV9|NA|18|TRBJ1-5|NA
CASSVDSGAPYSNQPQHF
TGTGCCAGCAGCGTAGATTCAGGGGCCCCTTATAGCAATCAGCCCCAGCATTTT
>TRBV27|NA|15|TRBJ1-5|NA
CASSLFQGPPQPQHF
TGTGCCAGCAGTTTGTTTCAGGGACCCCCCCAGCCCCAGCATTTT
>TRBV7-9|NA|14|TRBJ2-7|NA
CASSLQNSAYEQYF
TGTGCCAGCAGCCTGCAGAACAGCGCCTACGAGCAGTACTTC
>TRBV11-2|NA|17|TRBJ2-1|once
CASSLLRRDPLYNEQFF
TGTGCCAGCAGCTTATTACGGCGGGACCCGCTATACAATGAGCAGTTCTTC
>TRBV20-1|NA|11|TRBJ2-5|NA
CSARPDPLQYF
TGCAGTGCTCGCCCGGACCCTCTTCAGTACTTC
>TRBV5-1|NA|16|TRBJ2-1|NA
CASSLDGQSSYNEQFF
TGCGCCAGCAGCTTGGATGGACAGAGCTCCTACAATGAGCAGTTCTTC
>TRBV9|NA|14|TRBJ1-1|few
CASSVAYRNTEAFF
TGTGCCAGCAGCGTAGCTTACCGGAACACTGAAGCTTTCTTT
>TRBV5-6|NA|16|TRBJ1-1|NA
CASSLAVWGRNTEAFF
TGTGCCAGCAGCTTGGCCGTATGGGGACGGAACACTGAAGCTTTCTTT
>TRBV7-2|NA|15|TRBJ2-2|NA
CASSLVPARGGELFF
TGTGCCAGCAGCTTAGTCCCTGCCCGGGGCGGGGAGCTGTTTTTT
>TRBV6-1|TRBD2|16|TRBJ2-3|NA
CASSEGLAGAGDTQYF
TGTGCCAGCAGTGAAGGGCTAGCGGGAGCGGGGGATACGCAGTATTTT
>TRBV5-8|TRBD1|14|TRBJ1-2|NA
CASSPSTGYYGYTF
TGTGCCAGCAGCCCTTCGACAGGGTATTATGGCTACACCTTC
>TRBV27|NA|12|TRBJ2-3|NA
CASSFTPDTQYF
TGTGCCAGCAGTTTTACCCCAGATACGCAGTATTTT
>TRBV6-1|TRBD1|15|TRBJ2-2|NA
CASTPTGGHTGELFF
TGTGCCAGCACCCCGACAGGGGGACACACCGGGGAGCTGTTTTTT
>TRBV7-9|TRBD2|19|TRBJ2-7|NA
CASSSPPAGGSHRGYEQYF
TGTGCCAGCAGCTCCCCGCCAGCGGGAGGGTCCCACCGTGGCTACGAGCAGTACTTC